The rows below give T cell receptor beta chains drawn from one sample of a study of neurological immune-mediated disorders. One entry per CDR3 protein results from TCRdb running MiXCR on the 5' RACE reads. The data hold about 50,000 distinct CDR3 sequences, with 4% to 5.5% observed a single time. The sequenced material came from PBMCs. All receptors derive from a man between 45 and 60 years old with multiple sclerosis. CDR3s include the opening cysteine and the closing phenylalanine or tryptophan. A D gene is named only where the DNA matches it firmly. Part of the rows lack a size; the others show once, few, many or a class for expanded clones.

J gene: TRBJ1-5; V gene: TRBV5-6; D gene: .; clone size: many; CDR3 protein: CASSLGKNQPQHF; CDR3 DNA: TGTGCCAGCAGCTTGGGGAAAAATCAGCCCCAGCATTTT
J gene: TRBJ2-5; V gene: TRBV5-1; D gene: TRBD2; clone size: few; CDR3 protein: CASSLRDGREETQYF; CDR3 DNA: TGCGCCAGCAGCCTACGGGACGGGAGGGAAGAGACCCAGTACTTC
J gene: TRBJ2-7; V gene: TRBV6-5; D gene: TRBD1; clone size: many; CDR3 protein: CASSYGTGAQQYF; CDR3 DNA: TGTGCCAGCAGTTACGGGACAGGGGCTCAGCAGTACTTC
J gene: TRBJ1-5; V gene: TRBV5-1; D gene: .; clone size: many; CDR3 protein: CASSLAGARNQPQHF; CDR3 DNA: TGCGCCAGCAGCTTGGCAGGGGCACGGAATCAGCCCCAGCATTTT
J gene: TRBJ2-5; V gene: TRBV18; D gene: .; clone size: .; CDR3 protein: CASSPDGTGQTTQYF; CDR3 DNA: TGTGCCAGCTCACCCGATGGAACGGGACAAACGACCCAGTACTTC
J gene: TRBJ2-7; V gene: TRBV5-1; D gene: .; clone size: few; CDR3 protein: CASSPGGSEQYF; CDR3 DNA: TGCGCCAGCAGCCCTGGGGGATCCGAGCAGTACTTC
J gene: TRBJ1-6; V gene: TRBV27; D gene: TRBD1; clone size: many; CDR3 protein: CASSGRDSWNSPLHF; CDR3 DNA: TGTGCCAGCAGTGGCCGGGACAGCTGGAATTCACCCCTCCACTTT
J gene: TRBJ1-1; V gene: TRBV6-6; D gene: .; clone size: many; CDR3 protein: CASSYSKWPLNTEAFF; CDR3 DNA: TGTGCCAGCAGTTACTCGAAGTGGCCCCTGAACACTGAAGCTTTCTTT
J gene: TRBJ2-7; V gene: TRBV20-1; D gene: .; clone size: few; CDR3 protein: CSARADGISQEQYF; CDR3 DNA: TGCAGTGCTAGAGCGGACGGGATCTCCCAAGAGCAGTACTTC
J gene: TRBJ2-7; V gene: TRBV20-1; D gene: .; clone size: many; CDR3 protein: CSARDLTRAAYEQYF; CDR3 DNA: TGCAGTGCTAGAGACTTGACCCGGGCCGCCTACGAGCAGTACTTC
J gene: TRBJ1-5; V gene: TRBV10-3; D gene: TRBD1; clone size: .; CDR3 protein: CAISEQGSVNQPQNF; CDR3 DNA: TGTGCCATCAGTGAACAGGGGAGCGTCAATCAGCCCCAGAATTTT
J gene: TRBJ2-1; V gene: TRBV10-1; D gene: .; clone size: many; CDR3 protein: CASSEYSNEQFF; CDR3 DNA: TGCGCCAGCAGTGAGTATAGCAATGAGCAGTTCTTC
J gene: TRBJ2-3; V gene: TRBV29-1; D gene: TRBD1; clone size: many; CDR3 protein: CSVSLGTGSSTDTQYF; CDR3 DNA: TGCAGCGTCTCCCTAGGGACAGGCTCTAGCACAGATACGCAGTATTTT
J gene: TRBJ2-7; V gene: TRBV2; D gene: TRBD2; clone size: many; CDR3 protein: CATSSGAYEQYF; CDR3 DNA: TGTGCCACGTCTAGCGGGGCCTACGAGCAGTACTTC
J gene: TRBJ2-7; V gene: TRBV20-1; D gene: TRBD2; clone size: many; CDR3 protein: CSARVRGIGGRVNEQYF; CDR3 DNA: TGCAGTGCTAGAGTCCGAGGGATTGGCGGGAGGGTGAACGAGCAGTACTTC
J gene: TRBJ2-1; V gene: TRBV5-1; D gene: .; clone size: many; CDR3 protein: CASSSGPQRALSYNEQFF; CDR3 DNA: TGCGCCAGCAGCTCTGGGCCTCAGCGAGCCCTCTCCTACAATGAGCAGTTCTTC
J gene: TRBJ2-7; V gene: TRBV5-1; D gene: .; clone size: many; CDR3 protein: CASSWGRQPYEQYF; CDR3 DNA: TGCGCCAGCAGCTGGGGCCGGCAGCCCTACGAGCAGTACTTC
J gene: TRBJ1-1; V gene: TRBV5-1; D gene: .; clone size: many; CDR3 protein: CASSLAPLSMNTEAFF; CDR3 DNA: TGCGCCAGCAGCTTGGCTCCCCTCAGCATGAACACTGAAGCTTTCTTT
J gene: TRBJ1-4; V gene: TRBV6-6; D gene: TRBD1; clone size: many; CDR3 protein: CASSATGFLEKLFF; CDR3 DNA: TGTGCCAGCAGTGCGACAGGGTTTCTAGAAAAACTGTTTTTT
J gene: TRBJ2-1; V gene: TRBV6-4; D gene: TRBD1; clone size: many; CDR3 protein: CASSPVPGQTGLDEQFF; CDR3 DNA: TGTGCCAGCAGCCCTGTACCGGGACAGACCGGTCTGGATGAGCAGTTCTTC
J gene: TRBJ2-7; V gene: TRBV4-1; D gene: TRBD1; clone size: few; CDR3 protein: CASSQSRTGTGSYEQYF; CDR3 DNA: TGCGCCAGCAGCCAATCCCGGACCGGGACAGGATCCTACGAGCAGTACTTC
J gene: TRBJ1-1; V gene: TRBV10-3; D gene: .; clone size: many; CDR3 protein: CAISVSGSDTEAFF; CDR3 DNA: TGTGCCATCAGTGTCTCAGGTTCTGACACTGAAGCTTTCTTT
J gene: TRBJ2-7; V gene: TRBV27; D gene: TRBD2; clone size: many; CDR3 protein: CASSFSGRGDYEQYF; CDR3 DNA: TGTGCCAGCAGTTTTAGCGGGAGAGGGGACTACGAGCAGTACTTC
J gene: TRBJ2-1; V gene: TRBV7-2; D gene: .; clone size: many; CDR3 protein: CASSLVRVSSYNEQFF; CDR3 DNA: TGTGCCAGCAGCTTAGTGCGGGTGAGCTCCTACAATGAGCAGTTCTTC
J gene: TRBJ2-3; V gene: TRBV5-1; D gene: .; clone size: many; CDR3 protein: CASARVSSGTQYF; CDR3 DNA: TGCGCCAGCGCGCGGGTTAGCTCGGGGACGCAGTATTTT
J gene: TRBJ1-1; V gene: TRBV14; D gene: .; clone size: many; CDR3 protein: CASSLLQTGLREAFF; CDR3 DNA: TGTGCCAGCAGCCTCCTCCAGACGGGACTCAGGGAAGCTTTCTTT
J gene: TRBJ2-7; V gene: TRBV11-2; D gene: .; clone size: many; CDR3 protein: CASSLVLGHFYEQYF; CDR3 DNA: TGTGCCAGCAGCTTAGTCTTGGGACACTTTTACGAGCAGTACTTC
J gene: TRBJ2-1; V gene: TRBV20-1; D gene: TRBD2; clone size: few; CDR3 protein: CSARVTSGYNEQFF; CDR3 DNA: TGCAGTGCTAGAGTGACTAGCGGGTACAATGAGCAGTTCTTC